The entry below gives a single TCR beta chain sequence along with its context. Generated by immunoSEQ multiplex PCR, the TCRdb table keeps only in-frame clones and is missing some. The sample consists of approximately 97,000 clones, 91% of them appearing once. The length of the CDR3 is 15 residues. The germline gives CDR1 MNHEY, CDR2 SVGAGI. Unmatched junction bases numbered 8, after V lost 2 bases and J lost 4 bases. The data stem from a study of T cell changes during pregnancy in multiple sclerosis. The genes are TRBV6-5 and TRBJ2-7; 7 bases align to TRBD1. Sequenced here: peripheral blood, sampled after pregnancy. The sequence was obtained from a female donor in good health, enrolled as a control in a pregnancy study. CDR3 in amino acids: CASSYATGDRYEQYF. The CDR3 DNA sequence: TGTGCCAGCAGTTACGCAACAGGGGATCGGTACGAGCAGTACTTC.